The 9 T cell receptor beta chains in this list originate from one sample, sequenced in a study of blood T cells in healthy people across ages. A second PCR, run for about 6 to 11 cycles, used a sample-barcoded 5' primer plus a J-beta primer mix. TCRdb reprocessed the 5' RACE reads with MiXCR, giving one entry per CDR3 protein. The profile shows fewer than 800,000 distinct CDR3 sequences, 20% to 25% of them singletons. Sample: blood. These receptors were obtained from a man between 65 and 85 years old in good health.

This clonotype turned up a few times. V usage is TRBV12-3 or TRBV12-4 and J usage is TRBJ2-5; no clear D gene. The DNA end is more similar to TRBJ2-7, so the J call may be wrong. CDR3 size: 12 residues. The CDR3 region is CASSLRPGEQYF. The CDR3 nucleotides are TGTGCCAGCAGTTTAAGGCCAGGCGAGCAGTACTTC.

The chain is built from TRBV5-1 and TRBJ2-6, with D perhaps TRBD1 (6 bases). V lost 4 bases and J 4 bases, leaving 15 bases between the germline ends. CDR1 and CDR2 (germline): SGHRS, YFSETQ. The CDR3 covers 16 residues. This CDR3 is CASSQETTGGANVLTF. The CDR3 bases are TGCGCCAGCAGCCAGGAAACCACAGGGGGGGCCAACGTCCTGACTTTC.

This clonotype was seen more than once but under ten times. The V gene is TRBV20-1, the J gene TRBJ2-5, with 12 nucleotides matching TRBD2. Gene TRBJ2-7 matches the end of the DNA better, so the J call may be wrong. Germline V gives CDR1 DFQATT, CDR2 SNEGSKA (reference sequence). The CDR3 covers 14 residues. CDR3 nucleotides: TGCAGTGCTCGACTAGCGGGAGCAGATAACGAGCAGTACTTC. It codes for CSARLAGADNEQYF.

The V gene is TRBV6-1, the J gene TRBJ2-1; perhaps TRBD1 as D (6 bases). The J call is doubtful: the DNA matches TRBJ2-7 better. The germline gives CDR1 MNHNS, CDR2 SASEGT. The length of the CDR3 is 12 residues. The CDR3 region is CASSGDIYEQYF. DNA of the CDR3: TGTGCCAGCAGCGGGGACATCTACGAGCAGTACTTC.

This clonotype was observed a few times. The chain has TRBV12-3 or TRBV12-4 and TRBJ1-1, with 7 bases fitting TRBD1. This CDR3 is built from 16 residues. Losses at the gene ends were 2 bases for V and 1 base for J; bases not matched to a gene: 7. The CDR3 region is CASSLRGQMTNTEAFF. In nucleotides, the CDR3 is TGTGCCAGCAGTTTAAGGGGACAGATGACGAACACTGAAGCTTTCTTT.

A few counts support this clonotype. The chain combines TRBV7-3 with TRBJ2-7; D not resolved. With 2 bases removed from V and 1 base from J, the gap between germline ends came to 9 bases. The CDR3 contains 14 residues. The germline CDR1 and CDR2 sequences are SGHTA and FQGTGA. The CDR3 loop reads CASSLYPWSYEQYF. The CDR3 coding sequence is TGTGCCAGCAGCTTATATCCGTGGTCCTACGAGCAGTACTTC.

The V call is TRBV3-1, the J call TRBJ2-5; D uncertain. CDR3 size: 15 residues. V lost 1 base and J lost 2, with 11 bases in between. CDR1 and CDR2 from the germline V gene are LGHDT and YNNKEL (reference sequence). The CDR3 is CASSQGSLGQETQYF. The DNA for the CDR3 is TGTGCCAGCAGCCAAGGGTCCCTCGGACAAGAGACCCAGTACTTC.

In nucleotides, the CDR3 is TGTGCCCATGCTCGCATCGGGACCGGGGAGCTGTTTTTT. Amino acid sequence: CAHARIGTGELFF. The rearrangement joins TRBV6-2 or TRBV6-3 to TRBJ2-2, with no clear D. The length of the CDR3 is 13 residues. Trimming stripped 11 bases from V and 5 bases from J, with 15 bases between. Germline CDR1 and CDR2: MNHEY and SVGEGT.

This clonotype was observed a handful of times. The J gene is TRBJ2-5, the V gene TRBV24-1, with D tentatively TRBD1 (5 bases). The J call could be wrong; TRBJ2-7 is a better fit for the DNA end. The CDR3 is made up of 15 amino acids. Germline CDR1 is KGHDR and CDR2 is SFDVKD. CDR3 bases: TGTGCCACCAGTGATGGCAGGGTAACAACCTACGAGCAGTACTTC. Encoded protein: CATSDGRVTTYEQYF.